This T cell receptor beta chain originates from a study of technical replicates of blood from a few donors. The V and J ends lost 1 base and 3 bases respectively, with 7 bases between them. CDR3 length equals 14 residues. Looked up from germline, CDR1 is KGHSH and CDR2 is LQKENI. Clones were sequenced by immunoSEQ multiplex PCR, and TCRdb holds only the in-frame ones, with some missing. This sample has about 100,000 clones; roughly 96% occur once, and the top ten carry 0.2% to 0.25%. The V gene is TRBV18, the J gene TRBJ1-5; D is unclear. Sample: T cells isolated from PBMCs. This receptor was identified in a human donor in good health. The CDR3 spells CASSPREDNQPQHF. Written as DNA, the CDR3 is TGTGCCAGCTCACCACGCGAGGACAATCAGCCCCAGCATTTT.